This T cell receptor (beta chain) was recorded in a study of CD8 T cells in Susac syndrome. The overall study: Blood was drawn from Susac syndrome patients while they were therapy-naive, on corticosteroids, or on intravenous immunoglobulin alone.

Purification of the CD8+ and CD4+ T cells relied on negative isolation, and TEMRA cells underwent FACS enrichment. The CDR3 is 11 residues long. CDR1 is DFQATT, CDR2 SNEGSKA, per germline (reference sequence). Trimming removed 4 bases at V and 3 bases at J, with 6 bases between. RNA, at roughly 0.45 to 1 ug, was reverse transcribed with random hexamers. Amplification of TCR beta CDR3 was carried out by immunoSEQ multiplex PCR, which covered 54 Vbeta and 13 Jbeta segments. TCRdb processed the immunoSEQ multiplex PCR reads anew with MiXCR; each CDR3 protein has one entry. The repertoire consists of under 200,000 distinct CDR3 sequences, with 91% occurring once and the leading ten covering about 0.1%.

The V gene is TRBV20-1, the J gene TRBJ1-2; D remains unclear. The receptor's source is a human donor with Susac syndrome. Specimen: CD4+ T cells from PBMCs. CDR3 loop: CSANEDYGYTF. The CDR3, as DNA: TGCAGTGCTAACGAGGACTATGGCTACACCTTC.